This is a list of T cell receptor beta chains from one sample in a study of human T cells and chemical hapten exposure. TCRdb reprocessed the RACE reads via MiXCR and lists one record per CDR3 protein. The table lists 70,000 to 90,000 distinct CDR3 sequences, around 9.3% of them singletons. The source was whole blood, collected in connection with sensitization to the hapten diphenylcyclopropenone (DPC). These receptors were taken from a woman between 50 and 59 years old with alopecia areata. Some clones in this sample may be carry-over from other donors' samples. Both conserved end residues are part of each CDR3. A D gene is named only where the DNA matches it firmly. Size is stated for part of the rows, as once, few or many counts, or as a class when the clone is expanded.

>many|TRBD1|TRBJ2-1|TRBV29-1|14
TGCAGCGTTCCCACAGGGGGCGGCTACAATGAGCAGTTCTTC
CSVPTGGGYNEQFF
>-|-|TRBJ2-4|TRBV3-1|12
TGTGCCAGCGGGCCGGCCAAAAACATTCAGTACTTC
CASGPAKNIQYF
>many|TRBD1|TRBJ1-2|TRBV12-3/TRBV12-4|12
TGTGCCAGCAGTTTGGCAGGGGGAAGTGACACCTTC
CASSLAGGSDTF
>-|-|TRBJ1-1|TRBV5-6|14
TGTGCCAGCAGCTTGGGGACACTGAACACTGAAGCTTTCTTT
CASSLGTLNTEAFF
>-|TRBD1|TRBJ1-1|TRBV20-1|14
TGCAGTGCGTCAGACAGGGGGTTGAACACTGAAGCTTTCTTT
CSASDRGLNTEAFF
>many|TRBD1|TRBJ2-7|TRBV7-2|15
TGTGCCAGCAGCTTAGAGGGGGCGGCCGGCTACGAGCAGTACTTC
CASSLEGAAGYEQYF
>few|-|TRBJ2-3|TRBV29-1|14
TGCAGCGCTGACAGGGAGGTTGGCACAGATACGCAGTATTTT
CSADREVGTDTQYF
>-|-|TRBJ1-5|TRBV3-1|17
TGTGCCAGCAGCCAAGGGAGCCGGGTCGGCGGCAATCAGCCCCAGCATTTT
CASSQGSRVGGNQPQHF
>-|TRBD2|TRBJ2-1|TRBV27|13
TGTGCCAGCAGTTTGGGGCCGGGACTAGAGCAGTTCTTC
CASSLGPGLEQFF
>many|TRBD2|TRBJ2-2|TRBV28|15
TGTGCCAGCAGAGGACTAGCGGATTACACCGGGGAGCTGTTTTTT
CASRGLADYTGELFF
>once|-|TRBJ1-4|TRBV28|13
TGTGCCAGCAGACCGCAGGGAGGTGAAAAACTGTTTTTT
CASRPQGGEKLFF
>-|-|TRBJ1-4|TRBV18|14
TGTGCCAGCACCCGACACGGCGAGAATGAAAAACTGTTTTTT
CASTRHGENEKLFF
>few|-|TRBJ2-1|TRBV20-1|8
TGCAGTGCTAGAAACAGACTGTTC
CSARNRLF
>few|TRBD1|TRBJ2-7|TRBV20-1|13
TGCAGTGCATCTCCGGACAGGGGTGACGAGCAGTACTTC
CSASPDRGDEQYF
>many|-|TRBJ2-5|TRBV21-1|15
TGTGCCAGCAGCGCACAGCGGGAGGGACAAGAGACCCAGTACTTC
CASSAQREGQETQYF
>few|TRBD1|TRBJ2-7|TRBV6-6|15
TGTGCCAGCAGTTCCGCGACAGGGGTCATCAACGAGCAGTACTTC
CASSSATGVINEQYF
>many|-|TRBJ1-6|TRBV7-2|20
TGTGCCAGCAGCTTAACCCCTCCGTGGGCCCCGAGCCCCTATAATTCACCCCTCCACTTT
CASSLTPPWAPSPYNSPLHF
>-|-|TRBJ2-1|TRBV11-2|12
TGTGCCAGCAGCTCCCGGCGCCATGAGCAGTTCTTC
CASSSRRHEQFF
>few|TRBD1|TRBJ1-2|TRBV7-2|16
TGTGCCAGCAGCTCCACCGGGACAGGGGGCCTCTATGGCTACACCTTC
CASSSTGTGGLYGYTF
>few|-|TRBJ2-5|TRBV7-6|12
TGTGCCAGCAGCTTACCGCAAGAGACCCAGTACTTC
CASSLPQETQYF
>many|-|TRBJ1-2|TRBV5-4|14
TGTGCCAGCAGCTTGTCCGCAGCTAACTATGGCTACACCTTC
CASSLSAANYGYTF
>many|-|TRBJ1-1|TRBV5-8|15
TGTGCCAGCAGCTTGGGACAACTAAAGGGCACTGAAGCTTTCTTT
CASSLGQLKGTEAFF
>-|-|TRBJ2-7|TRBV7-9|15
TGTGCCAGCAGCCCGGGACACCGAAGCTCCTACGAGCAGTACTTC
CASSPGHRSSYEQYF
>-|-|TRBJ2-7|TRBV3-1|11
TGTGCCAGCAGCCGGCTTTACGAGCAGTACTTC
CASSRLYEQYF
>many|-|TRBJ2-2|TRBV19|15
TGTGCCAGTACCACTAACAGGGGGGGCACCGGGGAGCTGTTTTTT
CASTTNRGGTGELFF
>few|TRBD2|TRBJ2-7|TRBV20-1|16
TGCAGTGCGCCGCCACCGGGACTAGCGGGAGGGCCCGAGCAGTACTTC
CSAPPPGLAGGPEQYF
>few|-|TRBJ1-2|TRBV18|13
TGTGCCAGCTCACCGGGACCTAACTATGGCTACACCTTC
CASSPGPNYGYTF
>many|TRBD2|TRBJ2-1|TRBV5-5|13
TGTGCCTCCTCTCGGGGGGGCTACAATGAGCAGTTCTTC
CASSRGGYNEQFF
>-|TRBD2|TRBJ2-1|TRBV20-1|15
TGCAGCACAACCCCGAAACTAGCGGGAGATAACGAGCAGTTCTTC
CSTTPKLAGDNEQFF
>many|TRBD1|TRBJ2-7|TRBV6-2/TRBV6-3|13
TGTGCCAGCGGCGAACAGGGGGCCCACGAGCAGTACTTC
CASGEQGAHEQYF
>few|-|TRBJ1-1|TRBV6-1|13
TGTGCCAGCAGGACTCCAGGGAATACTGAAGCTTTCTTT
CASRTPGNTEAFF
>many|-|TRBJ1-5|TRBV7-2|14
TGTGCCAGCAGCTTAGCTACAGGGAATCAGCCCCAGCATTTT
CASSLATGNQPQHF
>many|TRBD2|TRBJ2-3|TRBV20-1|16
TGCAGTGCTAGAGATGCTAGCGGGAGGGTTGCAGATACGCAGTATTTT
CSARDASGRVADTQYF
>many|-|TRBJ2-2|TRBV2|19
TGTGCCAGCAGAAAGACCAGGGGGACTAGGGTTTGGAACACCGGGGAGCTGTTTTTT
CASRKTRGTRVWNTGELFF
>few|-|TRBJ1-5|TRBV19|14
TGTGCCAGTAGTATTGGCCTCGTAAATCAGCCCCAGCATTTT
CASSIGLVNQPQHF
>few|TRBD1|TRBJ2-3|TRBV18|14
TGTGCCAGCTCACGACAGGGGTTGTCAGATACGCAGTATTTT
CASSRQGLSDTQYF
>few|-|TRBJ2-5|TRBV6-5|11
TGTGCCAGCCTCTCTGGGGAGACCCAGTACTTC
CASLSGETQYF
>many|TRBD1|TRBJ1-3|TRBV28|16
TGTGCCAGCAGATTCCGGGACAGGGGCTCTGGAAACACCATATATTTT
CASRFRDRGSGNTIYF
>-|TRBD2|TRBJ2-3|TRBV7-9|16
TGTGCCAGCAGCGCGAGACTAGCGGGAAGCACAGATACGCAGTATTTT
CASSARLAGSTDTQYF
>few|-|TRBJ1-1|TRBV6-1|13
TGTGCCAGCACAACCGGTCAGGGAACTGAAGCTTTCTTT
CASTTGQGTEAFF
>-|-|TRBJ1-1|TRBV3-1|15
TGTGCCAGCAGCCAAGGGGGAGGGCGGATCACTGAAGCTTTCTTT
CASSQGGGRITEAFF
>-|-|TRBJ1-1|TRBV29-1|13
TGCAGCGTTCAGACGTCCCAGGACACTGAAGCTTTCTTT
CSVQTSQDTEAFF
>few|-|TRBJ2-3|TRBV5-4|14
TGTGCCAGCAGCTTGGCCGCCGGGGCAGATACGCAGTATTTT
CASSLAAGADTQYF
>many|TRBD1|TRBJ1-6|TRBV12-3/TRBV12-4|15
TGTGCCAGCAGTCGCCGGGACAGTAAAAATTCACCCCTCCACTTT
CASSRRDSKNSPLHF
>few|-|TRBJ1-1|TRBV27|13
TGTGCCAGCAGTTGGGACTTTAACACTGAAGCTTTCTTT
CASSWDFNTEAFF
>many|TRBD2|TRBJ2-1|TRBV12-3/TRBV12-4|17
TGTGCCAGCAGTTCCAGAGTAACTGGACTAGCGGGACTTGAGCAGTTCTTC
CASSSRVTGLAGLEQFF
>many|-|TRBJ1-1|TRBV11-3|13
TGTGCCAGCAGCTACGATGAAATTTCTGAAGCTTTCTTT
CASSYDEISEAFF
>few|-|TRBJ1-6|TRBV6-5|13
TGTGCCAGCAGTTACTCGAGGTCCAAACCCCTCCACTTT
CASSYSRSKPLHF
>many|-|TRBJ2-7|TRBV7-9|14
TGTGCCAGCAGCTTAACGGTACAAATCTACGAGCAGTACTTC
CASSLTVQIYEQYF
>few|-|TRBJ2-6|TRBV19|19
TGTGCCAGTAGAACACAGGGTTTTGCCTCCCGCTCTGGGGCCAACGTCCTGACTTTC
CASRTQGFASRSGANVLTF